Given below is one T cell receptor beta chain in context. Antigen: not known. TCRdb called the reads again in MiXCR, with one record for every CDR3 protein. The sample shows 97,000 or so distinct CDR3 sequences, 15% to 20% of them seen only once. Germline V lookup: CDR1 SGHNT, CDR2 YYREEE (reference sequence). The CDR3 totals 14 residues. The V and J ends lost 3 bases and 0 bases, in that order; junction bases with no gene match: 3. This entry belongs to a study of T cell repertoires in cytomegalovirus infection. Study-level background: Both a matching HLA type and CMV infection were indicated by public TCR beta signatures. Notes on the study in general: HLA-C-restricted CMV clonotypes gave the most frequent clonotype in two of eight donors. Carriers of CMV plus the relevant HLA were identified by cumulative public TCR beta family frequency.

This TCR was recovered from a human donor in good health (CMV status not recorded). Some clones in this sample may be carry-over from other donors' samples. Input material: PBMCs. This chain uses TRBV5-4 with TRBJ2-7; 7 positions agree with TRBD1. Here the CDR3 DNA reads TGTGCCAGCAGCTACAGGGGCAGCTCCTACGAGCAGTACTTC. Encoded protein: CASSYRGSSYEQYF. The full variable domain, its missing parts supplied by reference TRBV5-4 and TRBJ2-7, is ETGVTQSPTHLIKTRGQQVTLRCSSQSGHNTVSWYQQALGQGPQFIFQYYREEENGRGNFPPRFSGLQFPNYSSELNVNALELDDSALYLCASSYRGSSYEQYFGPGTRLTVT.